This T cell receptor (beta chain) was documented in a study of shared clonotypes between healthy human individuals. The overall study: Those who served as donors were a couple of women and a few men between the ages of 18 and 49.

The assay was immunoSEQ multiplex PCR, and TCRdb's table has in-frame clones only and misses some. The sample comprises about 2.4 million clones, approximately 93% of which are singletons, and 0.36% rests with the top ten. Each donor was a Caucasian adult residing in Nashville, Tennessee. From CD4+ cells came CD45RA+ naive and CD45RA-negative memory subsets. Regarding this clone: The same CDR3 also results from other DNA sequences found in this sample.

The V gene lost 3 bases and the J gene lost 1 base, with 3 bases spanning the gap. CDR1 is SGHVS, CDR2 FQNEAQ, per germline. This CDR3 has 12 residues. The V gene is TRBV7-8, the J gene TRBJ1-1; D is uncertain. This TCR came from a man between 18 and 29 years old in good health. Some clones in this sample may be carry-over from other donors' samples. The sequencing sample was made of naive CD4+ T cells from PBMCs. Subset described: CD45RA+ positively selected. This chain's CDR3 is CASSFTNTEAFF. CDR3 nucleotides: TGTGCCAGCAGCTTCACGAACACTGAAGCTTTCTTT.